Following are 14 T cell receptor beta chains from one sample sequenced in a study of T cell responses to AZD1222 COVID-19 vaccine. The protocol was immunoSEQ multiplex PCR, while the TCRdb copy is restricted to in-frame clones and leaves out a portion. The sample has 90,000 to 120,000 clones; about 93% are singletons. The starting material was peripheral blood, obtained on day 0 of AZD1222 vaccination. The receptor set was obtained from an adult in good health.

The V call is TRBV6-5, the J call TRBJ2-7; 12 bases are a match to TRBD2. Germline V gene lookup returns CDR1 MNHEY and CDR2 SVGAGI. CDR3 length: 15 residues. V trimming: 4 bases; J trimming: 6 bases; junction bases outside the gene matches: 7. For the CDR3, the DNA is TGTGCCAGCAGTTTTCTAGCGGGAGGGTATGGCGAGCAGTACTTC. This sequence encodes CASSFLAGGYGEQYF.

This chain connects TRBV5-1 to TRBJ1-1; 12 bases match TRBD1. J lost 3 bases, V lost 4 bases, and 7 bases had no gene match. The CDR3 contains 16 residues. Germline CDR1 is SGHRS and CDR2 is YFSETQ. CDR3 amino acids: CASSPGTGGAYTEAFF. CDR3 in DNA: TGCGCCAGCAGCCCGGGGACAGGGGGCGCGTACACTGAAGCTTTCTTT.

The CDR3 reads CASSFQGAVGEKLFF. As DNA, the CDR3 is TGTGCCAGCAGCTTTCAGGGAGCGGTTGGTGAAAAACTGTTTTTT. J is TRBJ1-4 and V is TRBV5-5; D might be TRBD1 (5 bases). This CDR3 is 15 amino acids long. V shed 2 bases and J shed 7 bases, with 15 bases lying between them. In germline, CDR1 is SGHKS, CDR2 YYEKEE (reference sequence).

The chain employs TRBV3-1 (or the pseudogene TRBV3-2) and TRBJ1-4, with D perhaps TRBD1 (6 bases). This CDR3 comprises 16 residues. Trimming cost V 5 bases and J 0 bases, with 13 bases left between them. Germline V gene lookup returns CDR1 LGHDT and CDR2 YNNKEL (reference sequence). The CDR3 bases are TGTGCCAGCAGCTCCGGACAGCGTGCAACTAATGAAAAACTGTTTTTT. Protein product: CASSSGQRATNEKLFF.

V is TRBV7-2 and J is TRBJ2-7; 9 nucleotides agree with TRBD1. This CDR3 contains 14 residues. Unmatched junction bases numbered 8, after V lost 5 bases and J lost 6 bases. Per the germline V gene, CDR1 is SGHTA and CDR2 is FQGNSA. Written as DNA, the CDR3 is TGTGCCAGCAGCCGGACAGGGGATAGCTCCGAGCAGTACTTC. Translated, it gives CASSRTGDSSEQYF.

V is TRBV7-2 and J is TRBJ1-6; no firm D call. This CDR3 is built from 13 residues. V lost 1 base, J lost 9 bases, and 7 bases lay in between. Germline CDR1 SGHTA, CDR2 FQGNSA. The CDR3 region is CASSLEWGSPLHF. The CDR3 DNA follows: TGTGCCAGCAGCTTAGAGTGGGGTTCACCCCTCCACTTT.

In DNA, the CDR3 is TGTGCCAGCAGCTTATATCCACAGAACTCTGGAAACACCATATATTTT. Protein: CASSLYPQNSGNTIYF. V and J are TRBV7-9 and TRBJ1-3; D not certain. Germline assignment: CDR1 SEHNR and CDR2 FQNEAQ (reference sequence). The CDR3 consists of 16 residues. Trimming took 2 bases from V and 0 from J, leaving 11 bases between them.

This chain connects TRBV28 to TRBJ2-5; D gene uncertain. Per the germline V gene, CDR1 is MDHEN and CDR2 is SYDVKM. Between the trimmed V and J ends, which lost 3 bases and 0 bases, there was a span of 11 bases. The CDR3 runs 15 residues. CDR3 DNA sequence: TGTGCCAGCAGTTTTCGTCGGGCCAACCAAGAGACCCAGTACTTC. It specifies CASSFRRANQETQYF.

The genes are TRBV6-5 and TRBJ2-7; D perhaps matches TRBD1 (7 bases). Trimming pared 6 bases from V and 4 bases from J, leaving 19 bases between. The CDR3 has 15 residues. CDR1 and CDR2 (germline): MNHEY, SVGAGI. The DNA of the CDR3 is TGTGCCAGCAGCCTGAGGAGGGGGCAGGGTTACGAGCAGTACTTC. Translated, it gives CASSLRRGQGYEQYF.

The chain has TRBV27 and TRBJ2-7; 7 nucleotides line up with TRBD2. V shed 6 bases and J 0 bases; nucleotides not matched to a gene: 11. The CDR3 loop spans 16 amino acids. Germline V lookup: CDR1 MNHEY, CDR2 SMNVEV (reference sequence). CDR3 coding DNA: TGTGCCAGCAGAAGAACTAGCGCCCAAAACTCCTACGAGCAGTACTTC. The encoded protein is CASRRTSAQNSYEQYF.

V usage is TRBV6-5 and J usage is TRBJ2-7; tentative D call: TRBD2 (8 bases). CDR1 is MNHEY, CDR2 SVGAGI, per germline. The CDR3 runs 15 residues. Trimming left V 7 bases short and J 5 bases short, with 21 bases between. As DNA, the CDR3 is TGTGCCAGCACCCGGGGGGGACAGAATTCCCACGAGCAGTACTTC. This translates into CASTRGGQNSHEQYF.

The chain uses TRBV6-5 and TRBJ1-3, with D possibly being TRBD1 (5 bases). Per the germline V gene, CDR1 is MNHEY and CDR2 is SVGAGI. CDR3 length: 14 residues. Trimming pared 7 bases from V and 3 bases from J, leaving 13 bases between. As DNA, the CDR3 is TGTGCCAGCAAGAGGGGCCAGCATGGAAACACCATATATTTT. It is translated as CASKRGQHGNTIYF.

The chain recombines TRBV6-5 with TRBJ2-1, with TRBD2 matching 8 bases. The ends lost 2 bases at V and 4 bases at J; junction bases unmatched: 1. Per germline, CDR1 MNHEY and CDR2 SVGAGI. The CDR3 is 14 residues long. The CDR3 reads CASSYREGYNEQFF. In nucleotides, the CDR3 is TGTGCCAGCAGTTACCGGGAGGGATACAATGAGCAGTTCTTC.

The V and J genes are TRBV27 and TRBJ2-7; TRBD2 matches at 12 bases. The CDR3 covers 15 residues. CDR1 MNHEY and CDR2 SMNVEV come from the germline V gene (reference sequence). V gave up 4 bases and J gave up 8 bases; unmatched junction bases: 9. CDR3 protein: CASSSRLAGDGQQYF. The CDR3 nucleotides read TGTGCCAGCAGTTCCCGACTAGCGGGAGACGGACAGCAGTACTTC.